The clone carrying this T cell receptor (beta chain) was seen once. This sample is part of a study of blood T cell repertoires in COVID-19. For the study at large: Specimens from acute and convalescent COVID-19 originated in the United States, Italy and Spain.

Clones were sequenced by immunoSEQ multiplex PCR, and TCRdb holds only the in-frame ones, with some missing. This sample carries tens of thousands of clones, approximately 90% of them seen once, and the ten largest clones take roughly a tenth. Per germline, CDR1 LNHDA and CDR2 SQIVND (reference sequence). With 7 bases removed from V and 9 bases from J, the gap between germline ends came to 15 bases. The CDR3 is 12 amino acids. The TCR was taken from a man in his fifties or sixties with acute or convalescent COVID-19. Sequencing was carried out using peripheral blood. The chain couples TRBV19 to TRBJ2-5; no reliable D call. The CDR3 here is CASTGSGPAQYF. CDR3 sequence (DNA): TGTGCCAGTACCGGGTCCGGCCCGGCCCAGTACTTC. Drawing the rest from reference TRBV19 and TRBJ2-5, the complete variable domain is DGGITQSPKYLFRKEGQNVTLSCEQNLNHDAMYWYRQDPGQGLRLIYYSQIVNDFQKGDIAEGYSVSREKKESFPLTVTSAQKNPTAFYLCASTGSGPAQYFGPGTRLLVL.